This T cell receptor (beta chain) emerged from a study of cytomegalovirus exposure and HLA in healthy donors. The germline V gene has CDR1 SGHDN and CDR2 FVKESK. V lost 1 base and J lost 4, with 7 bases in between. The CDR3 runs 13 residues. A multiplex PCR was run with 60 Vbeta primers and 13 Jbeta primers. Assay: immunoSEQ multiplex PCR; the TCRdb copy retains only in-frame clones and omits some. The sample holds some 110,000 clones, 70% seen once. This TCR was sampled from a man in his thirties or forties in good health and CMV-seropositive. V gene TRBV14 combines with J gene TRBJ2-5, with D possibly TRBD1 on 6 matching bases. Sequencing was carried out using PBMCs. CDR3 sequence (DNA): TGTGCCAGCAGCCAAGTAGGGGGAGAGACCCAGTACTTC. Residues: CASSQVGGETQYF.